Reported below is one T cell receptor beta chain. The authors' processing: Reference gene primer amplification gave estimated nucleated cell counts. Libraries were prepared by immunoSEQ multiplex PCR; TCRdb keeps only in-frame clonotypes and omits some of them. That table supplies the V and J calls and clone size; D and trimming were determined from the DNA. Of a few hundred thousand clones in the sample, about 89% were seen once. The CDR3 runs to 15 residues. CDR1 is MNHEY and CDR2 is SVGAGI in the germline V gene. V gave up 6 bases and J gave up 3 bases; unmatched junction bases: 8. The data were taken from a study of blood T cell repertoires in COVID-19. Looking at the study overall: The origin of the acute and convalescent COVID-19 samples was the United States, Italy and Spain. From T cells, B-cell-depleted T cells, or PBMCs came the material, which was cDNA or gDNA.

The J gene is TRBJ2-1, the V gene TRBV6-5; 7 bases are shared with TRBD1. Material: peripheral blood. The TCR was taken from a man aged 30 to 45 with acute or convalescent COVID-19. The chain's CDR3 is CASRAPGQLYNEQFF. For the CDR3, the DNA is TGTGCCAGCAGGGCGCCGGGACAGCTCTACAATGAGCAGTTCTTC.